This passage covers 24 T cell receptor beta chains from one sample sequenced in a study of CD8 T cells in ankylosing spondylitis. MiXCR, run by TCRdb on the 5' RACE reads, gives a single entry per CDR3 protein. The sample has about 240,000 distinct CDR3 sequences, roughly a tenth seen once. Sequenced sample: blood, either unsorted or a sorted T cell fraction (not recorded which). These receptors were obtained from a male donor with ankylosing spondylitis or in good health (not recorded which).

This clonotype was counted many times. The rearrangement links TRBV25-1 to TRBJ2-2; 9 bases line up with TRBD1. Per the germline V gene, CDR1 is MGHDK and CDR2 is SYGVNS. The ends lost 2 bases at V and 6 bases at J; junction bases unmatched: 7. The CDR3 spans 16 residues. The CDR3: CASSEMGTGSPGELFF. The CDR3 region has the DNA TGTGCCAGCAGTGAAATGGGGACAGGGTCCCCCGGGGAGCTGTTTTTT.

This clonotype was found many times. V usage is TRBV5-1 and J usage is TRBJ2-5; perhaps TRBD2 as D (5 bases). V was clipped by 4 bases and J by 4 bases, with 23 bases between them. Germline V gives CDR1 SGHRS, CDR2 YFSETQ. This CDR3 has 17 amino acids. CDR3 DNA: TGCGCCAGCAGCCGACTACAGACCCTAAATCAAGGAGAGACCCAGTACTTC. Its protein product is CASSRLQTLNQGETQYF.

The V gene is TRBV20-1, the J gene TRBJ2-6; the match to TRBD1 covers 7 bases. Germline V CDR1 and CDR2: DFQATT, SNEGSKA (reference sequence). This CDR3 has 19 residues. V lost 6 bases to trimming and J lost 0 bases; unmatched junction nucleotides: 17. The CDR3 sequence: CSAQTQGSGTASGANVLTF. The CDR3 coding sequence is TGCAGTGCCCAGACTCAGGGCTCCGGGACAGCCTCTGGGGCCAACGTCCTGACTTTC.

The chain recombines TRBV5-1 with TRBJ1-4; tentative D call: TRBD1 (5 bases). Per the germline V gene, CDR1 is SGHRS and CDR2 is YFSETQ. Trimming shortened V by 5 bases and J by 6 bases, and 14 bases separated the two germline ends. The CDR3 covers 14 residues. The CDR3 loop is CASRGDKTYEKLFF. CDR3 nucleotides: TGCGCCAGCAGGGGGGATAAGACTTATGAAAAACTGTTTTTT.

This chain links TRBV14 with TRBJ2-6, with TRBD1 matching over 8 bases. CDR1 and CDR2 (germline): SGHDN, FVKESK. This CDR3 is built from 18 residues. The ends lost 2 bases at V and 1 base at J; junction bases unmatched: 7. CDR3 sequence (DNA): TGTGCCAGCAGCCAATTGGGCAGGGGGCTTTCTGGGGCCAACGTCCTGACTTTC. It yields the protein CASSQLGRGLSGANVLTF. Filled out from reference TRBV14 and TRBJ2-6, the complete variable domain reads EAGVTQFPSHSVIEKGQTVTLRCDPISGHDNLYWYRRVMGKEIKFLLHFVKESKQDESGMPNNRFLAERTGGTYSTLKVQPAELEDSGVYFCASSQLGRGLSGANVLTFGAGSRLTVL.

In this sample, this clonotype turned up many times. This chain joins TRBV20-1 and TRBJ2-3; the D gene is possibly TRBD2 (6 bases). Trimming took 0 bases from V and 5 from J, leaving 15 bases between them. The germline V gene encodes CDR1 DFQATT and CDR2 SNEGSKA (reference sequence). The CDR3 runs to 15 residues. CDR3 sequence: CSARDGRGIGDTQYF. Written as DNA, the CDR3 is TGCAGTGCTAGAGATGGGCGCGGGATAGGAGATACGCAGTATTTT.

In this sample, this clonotype turned up many times. V and J are TRBV20-1 and TRBJ2-1, with D possibly matching TRBD2 (5 bases). The CDR3 is 16 residues long. The germline CDR1 and CDR2 sequences are DFQATT and SNEGSKA (reference sequence). The CDR3 is CSVNVRRPGSYNEQFF. CDR3 sequence (DNA): TGCAGCGTAAATGTGCGGAGGCCCGGCTCCTACAATGAGCAGTTCTTC.

This clonotype was detected ten times or more. V and J are TRBV5-5 and TRBJ2-7, with 8 positions matching TRBD2. In germline, CDR1 is SGHKS, CDR2 YYEKEE (reference sequence). J gave up 4 bases and V 3 bases, and 6 bases lay outside the gene matches. This CDR3 is built from 14 residues. CDR3 residues: CASSWGLGRYEQYF. CDR3 DNA: TGTGCCAGCAGCTGGGGACTAGGTCGTTACGAGCAGTACTTC.

Many counts were recorded for this clonotype. CDR3 in amino acids: CASSFPRPYEQYF. The CDR3 DNA is TGCGCCAGCAGCTTTCCACGGCCCTACGAGCAGTACTTC. The V and J genes are TRBV5-1 and TRBJ2-7; no clear D. The V and J ends lost 2 bases and 2 bases respectively, with 8 bases between them. This CDR3 comprises 13 residues. Germline loops: CDR1 SGHRS, CDR2 YFSETQ.

This clonotype was found many times. The rearrangement links TRBV20-1 to TRBJ2-7; the D gene is possibly TRBD1 (6 bases). The CDR3 consists of 11 residues. From germline, CDR1 is DFQATT and CDR2 SNEGSKA (reference sequence). The ends were cut back, 5 bases at V and 4 bases at J, with 9 bases in the middle. The CDR3 bases are TGCAGTGCTTTACAGGGTTACGAGCAGTACTTC. This translates into CSALQGYEQYF.

This clonotype was seen repeatedly, ten times or more. The chain recombines TRBV20-1 with TRBJ2-1; tentative D call: TRBD1 (6 bases). The germline CDR1 and CDR2 sequences are DFQATT and SNEGSKA (reference sequence). V lost 6 bases, J lost 4 bases, and 16 bases lay in between. This CDR3 has 14 residues. The DNA for the CDR3 is TGCAGTGCGAGCGGTACAGGGTGGTACAATGAGCAGTTCTTC. The encoded protein is CSASGTGWYNEQFF.

The chain has TRBV2 and TRBJ2-7, with TRBD2 matching over 12 bases. The germline gives CDR1 SNHLY, CDR2 FYNNEI. The V segment lost 5 bases and the J segment 6 bases; nucleotides outside the gene matches: 14. This CDR3 region has 17 residues. The CDR3 DNA follows: TGTGCCAGCAGTCCTGGACTAGCGGGACCTCAAACCCTCGAGCAGTACTTC. Translating it yields CASSPGLAGPQTLEQYF.

This clonotype has at least ten counts. The CDR3 DNA sequence: TGTGCCAGCAGTTACATGGCGGCAGACACAGATACGCAGTATTTT. This gives the protein CASSYMAADTDTQYF. The rearrangement links TRBV6-5 to TRBJ2-3, with unresolved D. The V gene's germline CDR1 is MNHEY and CDR2 SVGAGI. The ends were cut back, 2 bases at V and 2 bases at J, with 11 bases in the middle. CDR3 length: 15 amino acids.

This chain uses TRBV5-1 with TRBJ2-7; the D gene is possibly TRBD1 (6 bases). Germline CDR1 and CDR2: SGHRS and YFSETQ. V shed 4 bases and J shed 5 bases, with 25 bases lying between them. This CDR3 comprises 17 residues. CDR3 amino acids: CASSDRDTYPTPDEQYF. The DNA for the CDR3 is TGCGCCAGCAGCGACCGGGACACATATCCCACCCCCGACGAGCAGTACTTC.

The chain recombines TRBV5-1 with TRBJ2-3; a possible D gene is TRBD1 (5 bases). CDR1 and CDR2 from the germline V gene are SGHRS and YFSETQ. This CDR3 region has 15 residues. The germline V and J ends were trimmed by 3 bases and 0 bases, with 11 bases remaining between them. CDR3 in amino acids: CASSWWAGSTDTQYF. The CDR3 coding sequence is TGCGCCAGCAGCTGGTGGGCAGGGAGCACAGATACGCAGTATTTT.

The sample holds many counts of this clonotype. The DNA of the CDR3 is TGTGCCAGCAGTTTAACAGGGGGCCCAAATCAGCCCCAGCATTTT. Its translation: CASSLTGGPNQPQHF. The J gene is TRBJ1-5, the V gene TRBV12-3 or TRBV12-4, with TRBD1 matching over 9 bases. The CDR3 contains 15 residues. With 2 bases clipped from V and 4 bases from J, the junction kept 3 bases outside the gene matches.

This clonotype was seen more than once but under ten times. The chain carries TRBV7-2 and TRBJ1-6; tentative D call: TRBD1 (5 bases). Trimming removed 5 bases at V and 5 bases at J, with 13 bases between. The CDR3 consists of 15 residues. Germline V gene data show CDR1 as SGHTA and CDR2 as FQGNSA. The CDR3 region is CASSDPGLNNSPLHF. The CDR3 DNA reads as TGTGCCAGCAGCGACCCGGGACTTAATAATTCACCCCTCCACTTT.

The V call is TRBV12-3 or TRBV12-4, the J call TRBJ1-1; D is undetermined. V was shortened by 3 bases and J by 5 bases, with 13 bases between the two germline ends. The CDR3 has 14 residues. CDR3 residues: CASSLVETGTEAFF. In DNA form, the CDR3 reads TGTGCCAGCAGTTTGGTAGAAACGGGAACTGAAGCTTTCTTT.

This clonotype was seen a few times. The V gene is TRBV25-1, the J gene TRBJ2-1; D remains ambiguous. Trimming removed 1 base at V and 7 bases at J, with 17 bases between. The CDR3 is 16 amino acids. Germline V lookup: CDR1 MGHDK, CDR2 SYGVNS. The CDR3, as DNA: TGTGCCAGCAGTGAATGGAGTGGGCCGGGCCAGAATGAGCAGTTCTTC. Protein sequence: CASSEWSGPGQNEQFF.

This clonotype was seen many times. The gene calls are TRBV20-1 and TRBJ2-2; D is uncertain. Germline V CDR1 and CDR2: DFQATT, SNEGSKA (reference sequence). V lost 3 bases, J lost 1 base, and 6 bases lay in between. The CDR3 covers 13 residues. The CDR3 is CSASGWNTGELFF. Here the CDR3 DNA reads TGCAGTGCTAGCGGATGGAACACCGGGGAGCTGTTTTTT.

This clonotype was counted ten times or more. The J gene is TRBJ2-1, the V gene TRBV7-9; 7 nucleotides align to TRBD2. CDR1 is SEHNR and CDR2 is FQNEAQ in the germline V gene (reference sequence). The CDR3 runs to 13 residues. The V gene end was trimmed by 3 bases and the J gene end by 8 bases; junction bases not matched to a gene: 4. CDR3 protein: CASSLGGDHEQFF. In nucleotides, the CDR3 is TGTGCCAGCAGCTTGGGGGGGGACCATGAGCAGTTCTTC.

This clonotype was observed at least ten times. The chain carries TRBV20-1 and TRBJ1-1; D ambiguous. Looked up from germline, CDR1 is DFQATT and CDR2 is SNEGSKA (reference sequence). This CDR3 comprises 12 residues. V was clipped by 1 base and J by 7 bases, with 10 bases between them. The CDR3 DNA sequence: TGCAGTGCTAGAGTTCAGGAATATGAAGCTTTCTTT. This encodes CSARVQEYEAFF.

This sequence joins TRBV5-1 and TRBJ2-1, with D possibly matching TRBD1 (5 bases). The CDR3 extends over 13 amino acids. CDR1 and CDR2 from the germline V gene are SGHRS and YFSETQ. With 3 bases removed from V and 9 bases from J, the gap between germline ends came to 13 bases. The DNA for the CDR3 is TGCGCCAGCAGCTCGGACATCCTTGGTGAGCAGTTCTTC. Residues: CASSSDILGEQFF. The full variable domain, completed using reference TRBV5-1 and TRBJ2-1, is KAGVTQTPRYLIKTRGQQVTLSCSPISGHRSVSWYQQTPGQGLQFLFEYFSETQRNKGNFPGRFSGRQFSNSRSEMNVSTLELGDSALYLCASSSDILGEQFFGPGTRLTVL.

There are many counts of this clonotype. The V gene is TRBV10-3, the J gene TRBJ2-3; 13 bases align to TRBD2. The CDR3 spans 15 residues. Losses at the gene ends were 7 bases for V and 3 bases for J; bases not matched to a gene: 4. Germline values: CDR1 ENHRY, CDR2 SYGVKD. The DNA for the CDR3 is TGTGCCATCACCGGGACTAGCGGGACAACAGATACGCAGTATTTT. Translated, it gives CAITGTSGTTDTQYF.